Included here is one TCR beta chain sequence, with context. Its matching antigen is unknown. Trimming took 5 bases from V and 2 from J; bases not matched to a gene: 3. CDR1 and CDR2 from the germline V gene are WSHSY and SAAADI. The CDR3 extends over 13 amino acids. Assay used: immunoSEQ multiplex PCR; TCRdb lists only in-frame clones, some missing. Of 150,000 to 200,000 clones listed, 75% to 90% were seen once; the top ten hold more than 2%. This specimen belongs to a study of cytomegalovirus exposure and HLA in healthy donors. Study findings and constraints: Despite most TCR sequences being rare, some public TCRs occurred in many donors.

The chain has TRBV10-2 and TRBJ2-7; 7 nucleotides align to TRBD1. The clonotype originates from a woman between 18 and 30 years old in good health and CMV-seronegative. The sample taken for sequencing was PBMCs. The CDR3 here is CASSSGQTYEQYF. CDR3 bases: TGCGCCAGCAGTTCGGGACAGACCTACGAGCAGTACTTC.